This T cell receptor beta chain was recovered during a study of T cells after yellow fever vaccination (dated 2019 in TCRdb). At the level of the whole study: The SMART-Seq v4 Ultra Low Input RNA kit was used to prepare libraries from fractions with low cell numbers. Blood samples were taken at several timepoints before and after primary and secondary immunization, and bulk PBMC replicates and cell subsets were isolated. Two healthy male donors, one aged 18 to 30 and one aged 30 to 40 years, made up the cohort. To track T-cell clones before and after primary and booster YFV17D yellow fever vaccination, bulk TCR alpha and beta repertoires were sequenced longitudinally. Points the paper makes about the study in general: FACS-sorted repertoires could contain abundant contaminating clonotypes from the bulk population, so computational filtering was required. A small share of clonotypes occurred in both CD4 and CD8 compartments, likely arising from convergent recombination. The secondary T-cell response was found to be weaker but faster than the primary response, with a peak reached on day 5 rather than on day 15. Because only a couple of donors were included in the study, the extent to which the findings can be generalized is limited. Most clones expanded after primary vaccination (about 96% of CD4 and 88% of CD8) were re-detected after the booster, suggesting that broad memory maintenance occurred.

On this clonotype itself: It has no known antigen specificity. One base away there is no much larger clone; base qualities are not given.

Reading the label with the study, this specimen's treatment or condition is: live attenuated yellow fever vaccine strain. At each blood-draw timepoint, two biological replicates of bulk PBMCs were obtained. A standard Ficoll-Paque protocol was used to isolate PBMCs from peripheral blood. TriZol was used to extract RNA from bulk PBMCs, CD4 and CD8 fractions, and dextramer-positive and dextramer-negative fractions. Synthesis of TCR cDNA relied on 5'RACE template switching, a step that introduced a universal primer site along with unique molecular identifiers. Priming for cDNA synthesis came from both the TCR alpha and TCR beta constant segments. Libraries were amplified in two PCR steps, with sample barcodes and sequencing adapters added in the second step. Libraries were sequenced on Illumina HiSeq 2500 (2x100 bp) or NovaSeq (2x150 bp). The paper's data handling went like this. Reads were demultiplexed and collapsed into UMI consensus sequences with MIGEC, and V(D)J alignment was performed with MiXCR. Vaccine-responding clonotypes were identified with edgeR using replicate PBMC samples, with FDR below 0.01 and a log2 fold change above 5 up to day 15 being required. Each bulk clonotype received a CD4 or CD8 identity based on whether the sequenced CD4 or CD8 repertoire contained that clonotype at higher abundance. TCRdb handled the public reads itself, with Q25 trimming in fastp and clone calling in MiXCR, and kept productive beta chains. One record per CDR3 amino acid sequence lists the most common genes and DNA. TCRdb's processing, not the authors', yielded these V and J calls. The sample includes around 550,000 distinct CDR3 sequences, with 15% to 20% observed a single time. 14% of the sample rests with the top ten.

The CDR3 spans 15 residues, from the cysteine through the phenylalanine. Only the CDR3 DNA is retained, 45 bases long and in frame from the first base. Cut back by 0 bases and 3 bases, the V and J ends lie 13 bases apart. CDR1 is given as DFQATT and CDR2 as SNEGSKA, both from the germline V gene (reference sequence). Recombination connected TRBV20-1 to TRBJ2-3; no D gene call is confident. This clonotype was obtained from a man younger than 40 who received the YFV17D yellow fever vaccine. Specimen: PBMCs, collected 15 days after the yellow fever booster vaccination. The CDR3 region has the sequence CSARDWTETTDTQYF. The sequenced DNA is TGCAGTGCTAGAGACTGGACGGAGACGACAGATACGCAGTATTTT.